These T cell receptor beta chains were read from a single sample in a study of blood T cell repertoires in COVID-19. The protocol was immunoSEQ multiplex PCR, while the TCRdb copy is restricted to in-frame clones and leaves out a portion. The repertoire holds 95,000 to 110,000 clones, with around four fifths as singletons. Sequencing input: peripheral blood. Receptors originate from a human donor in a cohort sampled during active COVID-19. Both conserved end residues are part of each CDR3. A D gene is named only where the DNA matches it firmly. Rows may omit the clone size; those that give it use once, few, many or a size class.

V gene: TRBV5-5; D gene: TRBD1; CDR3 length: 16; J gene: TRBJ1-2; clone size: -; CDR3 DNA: TGTGCCAGCAGTAATAACTCCCGGGACAGGGGCTATGGCTACACCTTC; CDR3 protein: CASSNNSRDRGYGYTF
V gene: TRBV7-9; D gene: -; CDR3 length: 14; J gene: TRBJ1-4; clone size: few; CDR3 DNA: TGTGCCAGCAGCTTAGTACAGAACAATGAAAAACTGTTTTTT; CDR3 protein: CASSLVQNNEKLFF
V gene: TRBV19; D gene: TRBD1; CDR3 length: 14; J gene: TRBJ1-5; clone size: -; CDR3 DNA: TGTGCCAGTAGTATCACAGGGGGCAATCAGCCCCAGCATTTT; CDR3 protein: CASSITGGNQPQHF
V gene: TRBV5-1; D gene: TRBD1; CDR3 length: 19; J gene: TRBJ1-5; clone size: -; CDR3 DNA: TGCGCCAGCAGCTTTCCCCCGGGACAGGGGGCCATTAGCAATCAGCCCCAGCATTTT; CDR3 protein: CASSFPPGQGAISNQPQHF
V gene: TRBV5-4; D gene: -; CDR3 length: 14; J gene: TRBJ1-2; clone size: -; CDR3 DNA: TGTGCCAGCAGCCCGGACAGCCTTAACTATGGCTACACCTTC; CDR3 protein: CASSPDSLNYGYTF
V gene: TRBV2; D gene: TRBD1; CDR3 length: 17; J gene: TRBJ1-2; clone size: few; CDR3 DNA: TGTGCCAGCAGTAATCCTAGCAGGGGGCGCGCGAAAGGTGGCTACACCTTC; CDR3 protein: CASSNPSRGRAKGGYTF
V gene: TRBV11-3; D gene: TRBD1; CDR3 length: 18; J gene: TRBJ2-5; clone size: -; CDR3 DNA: TGTGCCAGCAGCTTGAGGTTGTCAGGACAGGGGGAGGCAGAGACCCAGTACTTC; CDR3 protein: CASSLRLSGQGEAETQYF
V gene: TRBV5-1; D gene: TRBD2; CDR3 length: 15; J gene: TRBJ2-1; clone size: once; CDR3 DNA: TGCGCCAGCAGCGTTCGCGGGGGGCTCTACAATGAGCAGTTCTTC; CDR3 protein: CASSVRGGLYNEQFF
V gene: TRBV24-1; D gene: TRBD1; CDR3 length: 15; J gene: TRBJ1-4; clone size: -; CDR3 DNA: TGTGCCACCAGTGATCCGGGACAGGGTAATGAAAAACTGTTTTTT; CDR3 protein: CATSDPGQGNEKLFF
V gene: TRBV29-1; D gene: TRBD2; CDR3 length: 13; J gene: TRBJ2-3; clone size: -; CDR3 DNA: TGCAGCGTTGGCGGGGGGAGCACAGATACGCAGTATTTT; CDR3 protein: CSVGGGSTDTQYF
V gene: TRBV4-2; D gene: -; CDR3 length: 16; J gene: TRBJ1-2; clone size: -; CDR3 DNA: TGTGCCAGCAGCCTTCTGGTGCGGACAGCTAACTATGGCTACACCTTC; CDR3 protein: CASSLLVRTANYGYTF
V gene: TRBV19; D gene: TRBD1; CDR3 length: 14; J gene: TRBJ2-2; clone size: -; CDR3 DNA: TGTGCCAGTGGGGACAGGGGGAGCACCGGGGAGCTGTTTTTT; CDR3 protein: CASGDRGSTGELFF
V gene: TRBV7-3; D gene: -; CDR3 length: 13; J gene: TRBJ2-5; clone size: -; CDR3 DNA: TGTGCCAGCAGCTTGGGACTCCAAGAGACCCAGTACTTC; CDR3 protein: CASSLGLQETQYF
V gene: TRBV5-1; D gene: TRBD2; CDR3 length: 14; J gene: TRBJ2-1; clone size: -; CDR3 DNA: TGCGCCAGCAGCTCCGGGGGGGGCCACAATGAGCAGTTCTTC; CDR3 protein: CASSSGGGHNEQFF
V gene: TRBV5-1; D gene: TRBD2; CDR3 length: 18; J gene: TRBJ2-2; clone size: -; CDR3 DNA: TGCGCCAGCAGGAGGACTAGCGGGGGGATCCCGGGCACCGGGGAGCTGTTTTTT; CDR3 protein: CASRRTSGGIPGTGELFF
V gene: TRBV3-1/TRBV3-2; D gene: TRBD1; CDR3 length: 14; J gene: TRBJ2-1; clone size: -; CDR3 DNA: TGTGCCAGCAGCCCGGGACAGGGAGGCAATGAGCAGTTCTTC; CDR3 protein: CASSPGQGGNEQFF
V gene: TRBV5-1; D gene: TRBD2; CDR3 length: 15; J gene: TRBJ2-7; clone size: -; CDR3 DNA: TGCGCCAGCAGCCCTGTTGGACGGGGGGGCTACGAGCAGTACTTC; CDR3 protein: CASSPVGRGGYEQYF
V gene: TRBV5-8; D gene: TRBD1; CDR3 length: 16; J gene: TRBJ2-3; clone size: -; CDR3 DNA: TGTGCCAGCAGCTACCGGGGGACAGGGCGAGGAGATACGCAGTATTTT; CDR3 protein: CASSYRGTGRGDTQYF
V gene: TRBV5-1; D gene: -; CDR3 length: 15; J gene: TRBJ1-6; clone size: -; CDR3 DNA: TGCGCCAGCAGCCCTCCGGGAAGGGATAATTCACCCCTCCACTTT; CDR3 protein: CASSPPGRDNSPLHF
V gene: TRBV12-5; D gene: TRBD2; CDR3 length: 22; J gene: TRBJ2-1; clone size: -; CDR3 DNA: TGTGCTAGTGGTTTGGGACCCGGTGGGCGGGGGGGAATTCTTAGCTCCTACAATGAGCAGTTCTTC; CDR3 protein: CASGLGPGGRGGILSSYNEQFF
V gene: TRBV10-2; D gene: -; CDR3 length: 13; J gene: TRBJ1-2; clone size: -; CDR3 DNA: TGCGCCAGCAGTGATGGGGCAGACTATGGCTACACCTTC; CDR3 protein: CASSDGADYGYTF
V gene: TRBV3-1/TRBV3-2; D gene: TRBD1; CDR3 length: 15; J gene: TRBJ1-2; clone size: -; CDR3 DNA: TGTGCCAGCAGCCTCCGACAGGGGGCGGGCTATGGCTACACCTTC; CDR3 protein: CASSLRQGAGYGYTF
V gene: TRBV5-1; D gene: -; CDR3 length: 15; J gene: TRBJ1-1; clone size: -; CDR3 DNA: TGCGCCAGCAGCTTGGAATCAGGGTCCAACGCTGAAGCTTTCTTT; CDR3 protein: CASSLESGSNAEAFF
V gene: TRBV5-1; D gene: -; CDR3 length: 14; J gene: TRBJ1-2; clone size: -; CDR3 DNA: TGCGCCAGCAGCCTGGACGGTTTTAACTATGGCTACACCTTC; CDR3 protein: CASSLDGFNYGYTF
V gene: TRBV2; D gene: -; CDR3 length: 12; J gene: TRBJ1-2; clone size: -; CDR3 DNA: TGTGCCAGCCGGTGGGGGGGGTATGGCTACACCTTC; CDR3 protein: CASRWGGYGYTF
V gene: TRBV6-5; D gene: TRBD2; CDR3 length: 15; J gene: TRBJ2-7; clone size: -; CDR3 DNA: TGTGCCAGCAGTTCCCCAGCGGGGGCCTCCTACGAGCAGTACTTC; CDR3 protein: CASSSPAGASYEQYF
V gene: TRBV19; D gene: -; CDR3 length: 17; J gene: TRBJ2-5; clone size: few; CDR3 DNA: TGTGCCAGTAGCGACCCCCAAGGGGTTGCGAGACAAGAGACCCAGTACTTC; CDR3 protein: CASSDPQGVARQETQYF
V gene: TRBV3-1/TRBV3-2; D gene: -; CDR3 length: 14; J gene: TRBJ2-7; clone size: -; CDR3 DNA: TGTGCCAGCAGCCCCGGGGGAATTACCTACGAGCAGTACTTC; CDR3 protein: CASSPGGITYEQYF
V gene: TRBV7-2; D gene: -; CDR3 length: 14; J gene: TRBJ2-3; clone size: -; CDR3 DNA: TGTGCCAGCAGCTTCACCTACAGAGCAGATACGCAGTATTTT; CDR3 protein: CASSFTYRADTQYF
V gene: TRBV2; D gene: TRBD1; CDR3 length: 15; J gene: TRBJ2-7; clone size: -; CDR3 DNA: TGTGCCAGCAGTGGACGGACAGGGGGGGGCCACGAGCAGTACTTC; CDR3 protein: CASSGRTGGGHEQYF
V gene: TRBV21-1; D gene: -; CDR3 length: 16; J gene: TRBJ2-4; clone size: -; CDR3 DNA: TGTGCCAGCAGCAACCCTAGAGAGGGTTGGAAAAACATTCAGTACTTC; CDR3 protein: CASSNPREGWKNIQYF
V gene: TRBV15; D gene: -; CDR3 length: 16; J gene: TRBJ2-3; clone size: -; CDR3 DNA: TGTGCCACCTCGGTCGGGAATTCTGAGAGCACAGATACGCAGTATTTT; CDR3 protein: CATSVGNSESTDTQYF
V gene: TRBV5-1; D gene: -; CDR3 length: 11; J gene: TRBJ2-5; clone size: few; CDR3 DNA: TGCGCCAGCAGCGTACAAGAGACCCAGTACTTC; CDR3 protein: CASSVQETQYF
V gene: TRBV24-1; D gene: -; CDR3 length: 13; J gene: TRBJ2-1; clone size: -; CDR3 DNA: TGTGCCACCAGTGATACGGGGGACAATGAGCAGTTCTTC; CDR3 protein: CATSDTGDNEQFF
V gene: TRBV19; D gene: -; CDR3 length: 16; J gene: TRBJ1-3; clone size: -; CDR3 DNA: TGTGCCAGTAGTATGGCCGTGAGGTTCCCCGGAAACACCATATATTTT; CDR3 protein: CASSMAVRFPGNTIYF
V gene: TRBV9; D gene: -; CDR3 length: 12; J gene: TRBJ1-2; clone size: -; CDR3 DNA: TGTGCCAGCAGCGTAGCGGGAGGTGGCTACACCTTC; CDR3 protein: CASSVAGGGYTF
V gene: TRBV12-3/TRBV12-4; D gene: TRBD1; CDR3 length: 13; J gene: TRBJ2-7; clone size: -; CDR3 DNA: TGTGCCAGCAGAGGGACAGGGGTAGACGAGCAGTACTTC; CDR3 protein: CASRGTGVDEQYF
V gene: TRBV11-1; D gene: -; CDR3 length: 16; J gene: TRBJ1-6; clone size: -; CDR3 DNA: TGTGCCAGCAGCCTGACCCAGGGGATGCGTAATTCACCCCTCCACTTT; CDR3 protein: CASSLTQGMRNSPLHF
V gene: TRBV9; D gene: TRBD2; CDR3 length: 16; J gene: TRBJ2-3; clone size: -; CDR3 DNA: TGTGCCAGCAGCGTATTAGTGGGGGGGAGCACAGATACGCAGTATTTT; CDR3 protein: CASSVLVGGSTDTQYF
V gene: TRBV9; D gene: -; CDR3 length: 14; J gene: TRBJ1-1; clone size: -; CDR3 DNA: TGTGCCAGCAGCGCTAGACCAGGAGGCACTGAAGCTTTCTTT; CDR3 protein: CASSARPGGTEAFF
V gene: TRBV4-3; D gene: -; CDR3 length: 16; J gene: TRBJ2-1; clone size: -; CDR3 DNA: TGCGCCAGCAGCCAAGATAAGGGGGGGAGGTACAATGAGCAGTTCTTC; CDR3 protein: CASSQDKGGRYNEQFF
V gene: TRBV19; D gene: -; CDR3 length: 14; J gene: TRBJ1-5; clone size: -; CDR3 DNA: TGTGCCAGTATACGACAACCGGGCAATCAGCCCCAGCATTTT; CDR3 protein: CASIRQPGNQPQHF
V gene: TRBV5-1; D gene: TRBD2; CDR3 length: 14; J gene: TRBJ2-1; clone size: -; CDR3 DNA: TGCGCCACCGCGACTAGCGGGGGGGTAGATGAGCAGTTCTTC; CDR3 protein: CATATSGGVDEQFF
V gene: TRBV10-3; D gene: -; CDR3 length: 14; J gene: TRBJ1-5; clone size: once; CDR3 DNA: TGTGCCATCAGCGGAGAGGGGGGGGGTCAGCCCCAGCATTTT; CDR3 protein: CAISGEGGGQPQHF
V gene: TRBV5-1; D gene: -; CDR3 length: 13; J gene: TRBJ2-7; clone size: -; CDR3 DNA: TGCGCCAGCAGTTTAACAGGGTTTTACGAGCAGTACTTC; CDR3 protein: CASSLTGFYEQYF
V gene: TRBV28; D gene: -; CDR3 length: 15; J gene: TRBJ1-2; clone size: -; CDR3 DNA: TGTGCCAGCAGGGTGAGGGCCTCGCTCTCTTATGGCTACACCTTC; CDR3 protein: CASRVRASLSYGYTF
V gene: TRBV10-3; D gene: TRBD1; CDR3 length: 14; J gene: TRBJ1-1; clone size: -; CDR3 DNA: TGTGCCATCAGTGGGAGGACAGGGGGTACTGAAGCTTTCTTT; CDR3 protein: CAISGRTGGTEAFF
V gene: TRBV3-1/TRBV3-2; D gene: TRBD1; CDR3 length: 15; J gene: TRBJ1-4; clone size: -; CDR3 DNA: TGTGCCAGCAGCCGACGGGGGGACAGGGTGGAAAAACTGTTTTTT; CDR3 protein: CASSRRGDRVEKLFF
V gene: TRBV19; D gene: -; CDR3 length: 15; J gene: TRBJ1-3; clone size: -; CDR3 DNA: TGTGCCAGTAGTATCCCCAGGGCGGGAGGAAACACCATATATTTT; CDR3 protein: CASSIPRAGGNTIYF
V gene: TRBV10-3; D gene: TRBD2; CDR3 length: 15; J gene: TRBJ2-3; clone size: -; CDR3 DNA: TGTGCCATCAAGAAGGGACTAGCTGGAACAGATACGCAGTATTTT; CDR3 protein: CAIKKGLAGTDTQYF
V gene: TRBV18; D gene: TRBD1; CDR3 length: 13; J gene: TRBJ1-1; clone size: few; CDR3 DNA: TGTGCCAGCTCACCCGGACAGGACACTGAAGCTTTCTTT; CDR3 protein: CASSPGQDTEAFF
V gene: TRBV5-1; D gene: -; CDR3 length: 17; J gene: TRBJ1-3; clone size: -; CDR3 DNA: TGCGCCAGCAGCCTGGACTCCCCCGCCGGTCTCGGAAACACCATATATTTT; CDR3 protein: CASSLDSPAGLGNTIYF
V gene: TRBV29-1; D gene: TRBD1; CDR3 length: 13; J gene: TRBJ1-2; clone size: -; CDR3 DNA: TGCAGCGCGGCTCAGGGGGCAAACTATGGCTACACCTTC; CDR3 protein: CSAAQGANYGYTF
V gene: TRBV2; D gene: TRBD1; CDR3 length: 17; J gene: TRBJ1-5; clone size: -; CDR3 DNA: TGTGCCAGCAGTGAAGAGGGGTGGGGGACAGGGGGCCAGCCCCAGCATTTT; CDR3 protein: CASSEEGWGTGGQPQHF
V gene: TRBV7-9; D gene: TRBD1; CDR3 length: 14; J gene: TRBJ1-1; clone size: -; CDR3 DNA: TGTGCCAGCAGCATGACAGGGGTGGGGGGTGAAGCTTTCTTT; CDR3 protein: CASSMTGVGGEAFF
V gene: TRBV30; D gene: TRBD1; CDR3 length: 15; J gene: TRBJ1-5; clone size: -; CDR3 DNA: TGTGCCTGGAGTGTACGTCGGACAGGGGTTCAGCCCCAGCATTTT; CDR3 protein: CAWSVRRTGVQPQHF
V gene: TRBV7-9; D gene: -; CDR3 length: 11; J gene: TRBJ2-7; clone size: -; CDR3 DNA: TGTGCCAGCGGACAGTCCTACGAGCAGTACTTC; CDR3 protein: CASGQSYEQYF